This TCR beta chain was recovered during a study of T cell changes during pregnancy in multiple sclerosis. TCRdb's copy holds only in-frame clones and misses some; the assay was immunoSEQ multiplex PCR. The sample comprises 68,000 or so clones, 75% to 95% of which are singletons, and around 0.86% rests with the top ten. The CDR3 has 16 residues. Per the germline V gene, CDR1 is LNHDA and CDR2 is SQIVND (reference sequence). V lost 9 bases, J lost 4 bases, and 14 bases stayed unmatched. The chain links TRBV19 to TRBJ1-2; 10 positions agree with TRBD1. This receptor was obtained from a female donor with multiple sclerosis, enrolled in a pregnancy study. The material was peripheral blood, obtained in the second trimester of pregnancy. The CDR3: CASNSPRDRGPYGYTF. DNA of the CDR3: TGTGCCAGCAACTCCCCCCGGGACAGGGGACCCTATGGCTACACCTTC.